This TCR beta chain was sequenced during a study of shared clonotypes between healthy human individuals (dated by TCRdb to about 2020). Regarding the study in general: Three men and two women, aged 18 to 49 years, made up the cohort. To increase sequencing depth and limit assay-specific biases, different laboratories used diverse techniques to prepare libraries and sequence TCR repertoires. For each donor, CD4 naive and CD4 memory were each given three plates, CD8 naive was given two plates, and CD8 memory was given one plate. Blood TCR repertoires of roughly 5 healthy adults were deeply sequenced to estimate repertoire size and the extent of clonotype sharing between individuals. Between about 0.94 and 10 billion PBMCs per donor were obtained by leukapheresis. The investigation overall reported the following: Approximately 5% of naive CD4, 3.5% of naive CD8, 2.3% of memory CD4, and around 0.42% of memory CD8 clonotypes were shared across a few donors. Even with the large sequencing depth, rarefaction of the sorted-subset datasets indicated that sequencing was incomplete. Sampling was restricted to blood, and TCR repertoires in tissues likely differ from the TCR repertoires found in blood. Based on pairwise subsampling, the degree of clonotype sharing among donors was expected to be affected by sequencing depth. Compared with non-shared clonotypes, the clonotypes found in all four sorted-subset donors had higher generation probabilities. Naive subsets generally had larger estimated clonotype richness than memory subsets. The small number of donors limited the genetic and exposure-history diversity represented.

For this clone: The target of this receptor is not known. Within one base of it there is no much larger clone, and no base qualities were kept.

CD8 naive samples were CD45RO-negative cells positively selected for CCR7, giving a CD45RA+CCR7+ population that excluded TemRA cells. The donors were healthy, HIV-negative adults with no recently reported acute infections or vaccinations. All donors were Caucasian adults living in Nashville, Tennessee, USA. Blood was collected by leukapheresis, and PBMCs were isolated by Ficoll-Histopaque density gradient centrifugation and then cryopreserved in liquid nitrogen vapor phase. Analytical flow cytometry was used to check the purity and quantity of each magnetically sorted T cell population. From each sorted fraction, genomic DNA was isolated and quantified by UV absorbance on a Nanodrop 2000c. Using the deep immunoSEQ assay, multiplex PCR amplified TCR CDR3 regions from genomic DNA. Genomic DNA extracted from each cell subset was distributed evenly over all wells of several immunoSEQ 96-well plates, and each plate served as one replicate. Each replicate PCR for sorted subsets received around 200 ng genomic DNA, equal to tens of thousands of T cell genomes. The purified libraries were quantified using a Qubit 3.0 fluorometer, sized with a Bioanalyzer 2100, and then quantified again using the KAPA Library Quantification kit. A separate single-read 150-cycle Illumina NextSeq 550 flow cell was used to sequence each immunoSEQ 96-well plate. The authors' pipeline ran thus. Because only junctional sequences without quality scores were contained in the immunoSEQ output, filtering matching that applied to full-length reads could not be performed. Sequences were annotated with PyIR, a Python wrapper for IgBLAST v1.9, and V/J genes and CDR3 were assigned using IMGT germline references. Any read was removed if the V/J assignment was weak (E-value above 1e-6), the CDR3 was missing, or the read contained stop codons, out-of-frame junctions, or ambiguous translated residues. V3J clonotypes were defined by identical inferred V gene, J gene, and CDR3 amino acid sequence. Percentage overlap between repertoires was calculated by dividing the number of shared unique clonotypes by the size of the smaller repertoire. Three approaches were used to assess repertoire richness: RTK rarefaction, the Chao1 estimator, and Recon v2.1 estimates of unobserved clonotypes. OLGA was used to compute generation probabilities for all TCRbeta clonotypes that the gDNA method yielded from several donors. In TCRdb, the immuneACCESS table is reduced to in-frame sequences with V and J assigned. These tables do not hold every clone; where another copy was compared, an unresolved V gene accounts for under half, and the others remain unexplained. V and J calls and clone size are those listed in that table; D and trimming were worked out from the DNA. The sample table records around 2.1 million clones; about 93% of these occur just once. The ten largest clones take up roughly 1.7% of the sample.

The clonotype was recovered from a man in his late teens or twenties in good health. Some clones in this sample may be carry-over from other donors' samples. Sequences were obtained from naive CD8+ T cells from PBMCs. Explained via the paper, the cell subset or site label denotes: CD45RA+CCR7+.

The DNA sequence follows: TGCGCCAGCAGCCAAGATCCCGCGCCGCTAGGGGACGGCGAGCAGTACTTC. Translated, this is CASSQDPAPLGDGEQYF. The chain is assembled from TRBV4-1 and TRBJ2-7; the D gene is perhaps TRBD1 or TRBD2, each of them matching over 5 bases. The trim is 0 bases for V and 6 bases for J, with a gap of 21 bases between the germline ends. Inclusive of the bounding cysteine and phenylalanine, the CDR3 is 17 residues long. Of the read, only the CDR3 DNA is kept; its 51 bases are in frame from base 1. The CDR1 and CDR2 encoded by the germline V gene are MGHRA and YSYEKL.